The sequence of this T cell receptor beta chain was determined in a study of cytomegalovirus exposure and HLA in healthy donors. With regard to this clone: Its cognate antigen is unknown.

Per the germline V gene, CDR1 is SGHTA and CDR2 is FQGTGA. V was shortened by 5 bases and J by 3 bases, with 10 bases between the two germline ends. The CDR3 spans 13 residues. PCR primers comprised 60 Vbeta and 13 Jbeta primers. Sequencing used immunoSEQ multiplex PCR; TCRdb keeps in-frame clones, though not all of them. The profile shows fewer than 350,000 clones, around 90% of them singletons. Overall study findings and caveats: Cytomegalovirus-associated status was assigned to 164 TCR beta chains.

The source is a woman aged 18-35 years in good health and CMV-seronegative. Specimen: PBMCs. This rearrangement joins TRBV7-3 to TRBJ1-2; perhaps TRBD1 as D (5 bases). The CDR3 region is CASSPTGDYGYTF. CDR3 DNA: TGTGCCAGCAGCCCCACGGGGGACTATGGCTACACCTTC.